Only one count was recorded for the clone carrying this T cell receptor beta chain. V shed 0 bases and J shed 0 bases, with 7 bases lying between them. Germline CDR1 reads SGDLS; CDR2 reads YYNGEE. CDR3 length: 15 residues. This entry comes from a study of blood T cell repertoires in COVID-19. Study details: Italy, Spain and the United States were the sources of the convalescent and acute COVID-19 samples.

Data came from immunoSEQ multiplex PCR; TCRdb stores just in-frame clones and leaves some out. The sample has about 270,000 clones, approximately 90% seen once. Exposed study participants had met a COVID-19 case within 2 weeks before entry. V is TRBV9 and J is TRBJ2-1; D gene uncertain. This TCR was sampled from a man aged 35 to 55 who had been exposed to COVID-19. The sequenced sample was PBMCs or T cells enriched from blood (not recorded which). Here the CDR3 DNA reads TGTGCCAGCAGCGTAGAACAGACCTCCTACAATGAGCAGTTCTTC. Its protein product is CASSVEQTSYNEQFF.